This T cell receptor beta chain was retrieved from a study of cytomegalovirus exposure and HLA in healthy donors. General study findings and limits: The later analysis indicated that the majority of CMV-associated TCR beta chains appeared HLA-restricted. Sequencing depth roughly uniform across donors was assumed in presence/absence analyses.

CDR1 and CDR2 (germline): SGHAT, FQNNGV. V lost 4 bases, J lost 5 bases, and 14 bases lay in between. The CDR3 has 14 residues. With respect to this clone: The antigen is not known.

PCR employed 60 Vbeta and 13 Jbeta primers. Sequenced by immunoSEQ multiplex PCR; TCRdb stores in-frame clones only, minus some. This sample has around 100,000 clones; less than 80% occur once, and the top ten carry about 2.1%. V is TRBV11-2 and J is TRBJ1-1, with D tentatively TRBD1 (6 bases). The sequence came from a young man in good health and CMV-seronegative. Input material: PBMCs. This CDR3 reads CASSSYAGETEAFF. DNA for the CDR3: TGTGCCAGCAGCTCATACGCAGGGGAAACTGAAGCTTTCTTT.